The source of this TCR beta chain is a study of blood T cell repertoires in COVID-19. Whole-study context: Nucleic acid was either cDNA or gDNA, and it came from T cells, B-cell-depleted T cells, or PBMCs.

The ends were cut back, 5 bases at V and 8 bases at J, with 15 bases in the middle. From germline, CDR1 is LGHDT and CDR2 YNNKEL (reference sequence). The CDR3 runs 14 residues. Authors' processing steps: Quantification of nucleated cells was approximated via reference gene primer amplification. Produced via immunoSEQ multiplex PCR; TCRdb's table is partial and in-frame only. The D gene and trimming were derived from the DNA, and the V and J assignments and clone size from that table. The table lists 250,000 to 400,000 clones, about 91% of them singletons, with 1.5% to 2% in the top ten. The clonotype comes from a woman aged 25 to 39 with COVID-19, enrolled during active disease. The sequencing sample was made of peripheral blood. V and J are TRBV3-1 (or the pseudogene TRBV3-2) and TRBJ1-4; D remains ambiguous. DNA of the CDR3: TGTGCCAGCAGCTTCGGAACTGCGGCGGAAAAACTGTTTTTT. Translation: CASSFGTAAEKLFF.